This TCR beta chain was retrieved from a study of fetal regulatory T cell absence and autoimmunity. The repertoire was sequenced with immunoSEQ multiplex PCR; TCRdb's copy has only in-frame clones and lacks some. This sample has roughly 95,000 clones, with about 78% found just once. The CDR3 length is 16 residues. The germline gives CDR1 LGHNT, CDR2 FRNRAP. Trimming removed 2 bases at V and 2 bases at J, with 15 bases between. The source is a male donor with IPEX syndrome. The rearrangement joins TRBV12-5 to TRBJ1-1, with D hard to call. Source material: pancreas tissue. CDR3 protein: CASGLRDTLGNTEAFF. The CDR3 nucleotides read TGTGCTAGTGGTTTGCGGGATACTTTGGGAAACACTGAAGCTTTCTTT.